This T cell receptor beta chain was obtained from a study of blood T cell repertoires in COVID-19. Clones were sequenced by immunoSEQ multiplex PCR, and TCRdb holds only the in-frame ones, with some missing. The sample lists hundreds of thousands of clones, 87% seen once, with around 6% in the top ten. The CDR3 is 18 residues long. V gene TRBV21-1 combines with J gene TRBJ2-2; TRBD2, as called in the table, went unchecked against the DNA. TRBV21-1 is noted as a pseudogene. The sample consisted of PBMCs or T cells enriched from blood (not recorded which). This TCR derives from a woman in her 30s with acute COVID-19. The chain's CDR3 is CASSKPPLLATNTGELFF. CDR3 nucleotide sequence: TGTGCCAGCAGCAAACCCCCCCTTCTAGCGACGAACACCGGGGAGCTGTTTTTT.